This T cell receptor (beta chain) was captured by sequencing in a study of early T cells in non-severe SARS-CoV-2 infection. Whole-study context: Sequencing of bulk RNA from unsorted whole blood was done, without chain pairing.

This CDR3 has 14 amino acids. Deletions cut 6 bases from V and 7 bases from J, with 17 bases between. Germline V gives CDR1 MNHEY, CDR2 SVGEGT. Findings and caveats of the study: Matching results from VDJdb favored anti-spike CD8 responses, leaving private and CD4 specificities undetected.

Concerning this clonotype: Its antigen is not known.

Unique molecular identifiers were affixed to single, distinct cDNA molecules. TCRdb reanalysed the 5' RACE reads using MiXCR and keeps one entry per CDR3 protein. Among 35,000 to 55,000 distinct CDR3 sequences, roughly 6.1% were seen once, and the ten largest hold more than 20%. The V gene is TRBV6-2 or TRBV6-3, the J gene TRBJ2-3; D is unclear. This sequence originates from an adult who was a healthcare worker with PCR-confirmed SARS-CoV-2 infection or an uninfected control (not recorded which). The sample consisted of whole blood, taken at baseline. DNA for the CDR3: TGTGCCAGCAGCCGAAGCCCCTTGGAAAATACGCAGTATTTT. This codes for CASSRSPLENTQYF.